A selection of T cell receptor beta chains follows, all from one sample in a study of identical twins' blood T cells. TCRdb re-analysed the 5' RACE reads in MiXCR, keeping a single row per CDR3 protein. The sample has fewer than 450,000 distinct CDR3 sequences, 28% seen once. Sequenced material: PBMCs. The receptors originated from a woman aged 18-55 years in good health. CDR3s include the opening cysteine and the closing phenylalanine or tryptophan. The D gene is left open where the match is weak. The size field is filled for only some rows; it gives once, few, many or a size class.

>few|TRBV5-6|TRBJ2-7|-
CASSLGGYMAYEQYF
TGTGCCAGCAGCTTAGGAGGGTATATGGCCTACGAGCAGTACTTC
>many|TRBV5-1|TRBJ1-1|-
CASSLGTNAEAFF
TGCGCCAGCAGCTTGGGGACGAACGCTGAAGCTTTCTTT
>-|TRBV5-1|TRBJ1-3|-
CASSLGLRENTIYF
TGCGCCAGCAGCTTGGGTCTCCGGGAAAACACCATATATTTT
>-|TRBV20-1|TRBJ2-5|TRBD2
CSVTSGGQETQYF
TGCAGTGTTACTAGCGGGGGTCAAGAGACCCAGTACTTC
>-|TRBV29-1|TRBJ1-2|-
CSVHPDEGHTTNYGYTF
TGCAGCGTCCACCCGGATGAGGGCCATACCACTAACTATGGCTACACCTTC
>-|TRBV6-1|TRBJ2-5|TRBD1
CASSEGDSQETQYF
TGTGCCAGCAGTGAAGGGGACAGCCAAGAGACCCAGTACTTC
>-|TRBV5-1|TRBJ2-1|-
CASGERTLENEQFF
TGCGCCAGCGGGGAGCGGACTCTCGAAAATGAGCAGTTCTTC
>few|TRBV6-1|TRBJ1-5|-
CASSESLTSNQPQHF
TGTGCCAGCAGTGAAAGTCTGACATCCAATCAGCCCCAGCATTTT
>-|TRBV18|TRBJ1-4|-
CASSSRTDNEKLFF
TGTGCCAGCTCATCACGGACGGATAACGAAAAACTGTTTTTT
>-|TRBV5-1|TRBJ1-3|-
CASSLGQLDSGNTIYF
TGCGCCAGCAGCTTGGGGCAGCTCGACTCTGGAAACACCATATATTTT
>-|TRBV3-1|TRBJ2-2|-
CASSPRVTLNTGELFF
TGTGCCAGCAGTCCAAGGGTCACCCTTAACACCGGGGAGCTGTTTTTT
>many|TRBV5-4|TRBJ2-2|-
CASSFITGELFF
TGTGCCAGCAGCTTTATCACCGGGGAGCTGTTTTTT
>-|TRBV3-1|TRBJ1-2|-
CASSPLGGWEANYGYTF
TGTGCCAGCAGCCCCCTTGGGGGATGGGAGGCTAACTATGGCTACACCTTC
>-|TRBV6-5|TRBJ1-2|TRBD1
CASRKGQGAAYGYTF
TGTGCCAGCAGAAAGGGACAGGGGGCCGCCTATGGCTACACCTTC
>few|TRBV20-1|TRBJ1-5|-
CSAPRGGADQPQHF
TGCAGTGCTCCTAGGGGTGGGGCCGATCAGCCCCAGCATTTT
>-|TRBV29-1|TRBJ2-3|TRBD1
CSVPGGASGTDAQYF
TGCAGCGTTCCAGGGGGCGCGTCGGGCACAGATGCGCAGTATTTT
>-|TRBV5-1|TRBJ2-2|-
CASTGRNTGEPFF
TGCGCCAGTACAGGGCGGAACACCGGGGAGCCGTTTTTT
>-|TRBV20-1|TRBJ2-3|-
CSPGEPTDAQYF
TGCAGTCCGGGGGAACCCACAGATGCGCAGTATTTT
>few|TRBV12-3/TRBV12-4|TRBJ2-2|TRBD2
CARGLANGELFF
TGTGCCAGGGGACTAGCGAACGGGGAGCTGTTTTTT
>-|TRBV6-1|TRBJ2-3|TRBD2
CATTSGSTDTQYF
TGTGCCACCACTAGCGGGAGCACAGATACGCAGTATTTT
>-|TRBV20-1|TRBJ1-1|-
CSARDLKRYSEAFF
TGCAGTGCTAGAGATCTAAAGCGGTATTCTGAAGCTTTCTTT
>few|TRBV20-1|TRBJ1-5|-
CSARPGQGGQPQHF
TGCAGTGCTAGACCCGGGCAGGGAGGCCAGCCCCAGCATTTT
>few|TRBV29-1|TRBJ1-3|-
CSVQGTGNTIYF
TGCAGCGTTCAGGGGACTGGAAACACCATATATTTT
>-|TRBV27|TRBJ2-7|-
CASSLETRRYEQYF
TGTGCCAGCAGTTTAGAGACTAGAAGGTACGAGCAGTACTTC
>few|TRBV6-1|TRBJ1-1|-
CASTPLGDDTEAFF
TGTGCCAGCACCCCCCTGGGGGACGACACTGAAGCTTTCTTT
>many|TRBV10-3|TRBJ1-2|-
CASGESDYGYTF
TGTGCCTCAGGGGAGTCAGACTATGGCTACACCTTC
>-|TRBV19|TRBJ2-7|-
CASSIGTGYEQYF
TGTGCCAGTAGTATAGGGACTGGCTACGAGCAGTACTTC
>-|TRBV19|TRBJ1-1|-
CASRTAVEAFF
TGTGCCAGCCGGACGGCTGTTGAAGCTTTCTTT
>few|TRBV3-1|TRBJ1-5|-
CASSQGAPGSGNQPQHF
TGTGCCAGCAGCCAAGGGGCGCCTGGCTCTGGCAATCAGCCCCAGCATTTT
>-|TRBV6-2/TRBV6-3|TRBJ2-1|TRBD2
CAISSREYNEQFF
TGTGCCATCAGCTCGCGGGAGTACAATGAGCAGTTCTTC
>-|TRBV5-4|TRBJ2-1|TRBD2
CASSLGGTSRINEQFF
TGTGCCAGCAGCTTGGGCGGGACTAGCAGGATCAATGAGCAGTTCTTC
>-|TRBV11-2|TRBJ1-3|-
CASSQHGSGNTIYF
TGTGCCAGCAGTCAACACGGCTCTGGAAACACCATATATTTT
>few|TRBV6-2/TRBV6-3|TRBJ2-4|-
CATGLLAKNIQYF
TGTGCCACCGGACTGCTAGCCAAAAACATTCAGTACTTC
>many|TRBV5-1|TRBJ1-1|-
CATAEGGMNTEAFF
TGCGCCACCGCAGAAGGGGGAATGAACACTGAAGCTTTCTTT
>-|TRBV19|TRBJ2-3|-
CASSISPDTQYF
TGTGCCAGTAGTATATCTCCAGATACGCAGTATTTT
>-|TRBV7-9|TRBJ1-1|-
CASSPYKDGNTEAFF
TGTGCCAGCAGCCCCTATAAGGACGGGAACACTGAAGCTTTCTTT
>many|TRBV5-1|TRBJ1-5|-
CASSLEGPNQPQHF
TGCGCCAGCAGCTTGGAGGGCCCTAATCAGCCCCAGCATTTT
>-|TRBV6-1|TRBJ1-3|TRBD1
CASSAADRGLGNTIYF
TGTGCCAGCAGTGCCGCGGACAGGGGGCTTGGAAACACCATATATTTT
>-|TRBV14|TRBJ2-2|-
CASSHCRSGYTGELFF
TGTGCCAGCAGCCATTGCCGCAGCGGCTACACCGGGGAGCTGTTTTTT
>once|TRBV3-1|TRBJ1-1|-
CASRVTGMNTEAFF
TGTGCCAGCAGAGTCACAGGGATGAACACTGAAGCTTTCTTT
>once|TRBV7-6|TRBJ1-2|-
CASSPNSVYGYTF
TGTGCCAGCAGCCCAAACAGCGTCTATGGCTACACCTTC
>few|TRBV5-1|TRBJ2-7|TRBD1
CASSHLDRSSYEQYF
TGCGCCAGCAGCCACTTGGACAGGAGCTCCTACGAGCAGTACTTC
>-|TRBV24-1|TRBJ2-2|TRBD1
CATSDPGQGELFF
TGTGCCACCAGTGACCCGGGACAGGGAGAGCTGTTTTTT
>many|TRBV29-1|TRBJ2-6|-
CSVVWVSGANVLTF
TGCAGCGTTGTCTGGGTGTCTGGGGCCAACGTCCTGACTTTC
>few|TRBV20-1|TRBJ2-1|TRBD2
CSAMGLAGRNEQFF
TGCAGTGCGATGGGACTAGCGGGACGGAATGAGCAGTTCTTC
>few|TRBV7-2|TRBJ2-5|TRBD2
CASSPTSVQETQYF
TGTGCCAGCAGCCCGACTAGCGTCCAAGAGACCCAGTACTTC
>few|TRBV7-6|TRBJ2-7|TRBD2
CASSPPGGAYEQYF
TGTGCCAGCAGCCCGCCGGGGGGGGCCTACGAGCAGTACTTC
>few|TRBV5-1|TRBJ2-1|-
CASSSNRVGDEQFF
TGCGCCAGCAGCTCCAACAGGGTCGGGGATGAGCAGTTCTTC
>many|TRBV6-2/TRBV6-3|TRBJ1-1|TRBD1
CASSGTGGMNTEAFF
TGTGCCAGCAGTGGGACAGGGGGCATGAACACTGAAGCTTTCTTT
>-|TRBV5-1|TRBJ2-1|TRBD2
CASSLSGLAGKGYSYNEQFF
TGCGCCAGCAGCTTGTCCGGACTAGCGGGAAAAGGGTACTCCTACAATGAGCAGTTCTTC
>few|TRBV7-9|TRBJ2-5|-
CASTHSRKETQYF
TGTGCCAGCACCCATTCCCGGAAGGAGACCCAGTACTTC
>few|TRBV18|TRBJ1-5|-
CASSPAWPENSNQPQHF
TGTGCCAGCTCACCAGCTTGGCCGGAAAATAGCAATCAGCCCCAGCATTTT
>few|TRBV27|TRBJ1-1|-
CACRSGNTEAFF
TGTGCCTGCCGCTCGGGGAACACTGAAGCTTTCTTT
>-|TRBV6-1|TRBJ2-2|-
CASYSRDSYTGELFF
TGTGCCAGCTACAGCCGGGACTCCTACACCGGGGAGCTGTTTTTT
>many|TRBV18|TRBJ2-5|-
CASSPGLETQYF
TGTGCCAGCAGCCCAGGGTTAGAGACCCAGTACTTC
>-|TRBV3-1|TRBJ1-2|-
CASSHGDGYGYTF
TGTGCCAGCAGCCACGGGGACGGCTATGGCTACACCTTC
>few|TRBV5-1|TRBJ1-2|-
CASSPPIANYGYTF
TGCGCCAGCAGCCCTCCTATCGCTAACTATGGCTACACCTTC
>-|TRBV20-1|TRBJ1-1|-
CSARDTVRGNTEAFF
TGCAGTGCTAGAGATACGGTGAGAGGGAACACTGAAGCTTTCTTT
>many|TRBV20-1|TRBJ2-3|-
CSARTSSYTDTQYF
TGCAGTGCTCGGACTTCCTCATACACAGATACGCAGTATTTT
>once|TRBV12-3/TRBV12-4|TRBJ1-5|-
CASRTGDQPQHF
TGTGCCAGCAGAACCGGTGATCAGCCCCAGCATTTT